These 13 T cell receptor beta chains were all obtained from the same sample, sequenced in a study of blood T cell repertoires in COVID-19. Produced via immunoSEQ multiplex PCR; TCRdb's table is partial and in-frame only. The sample consists of about 190,000 clones, roughly four fifths of them appearing once. Material: peripheral blood. The origin of the receptors is a woman in her 40s with acute or convalescent COVID-19.

This clone was detected a few times. CDR3 DNA: TGTGCCAGCAGACACAACAACGAGCAGTACTTC. It yields the protein CASRHNNEQYF. V and J are TRBV11-2 and TRBJ2-7; D is ambiguous. The ends were cut back, 6 bases at V and 5 bases at J, with 8 bases in the middle. The CDR3 spans 11 residues. The germline V gene encodes CDR1 SGHAT and CDR2 FQNNGV.

V and J are TRBV3-1 (or the pseudogene TRBV3-2) and TRBJ1-4, with D possibly TRBD1 on 5 matching bases. The germline V gene encodes CDR1 LGHDT and CDR2 YNNKEL (reference sequence). This CDR3 has 14 residues. Trimming cost V 4 bases and J 4 bases, with 10 bases left between them. This CDR3 is CASSPSGVNEKLFF. Here the CDR3 DNA reads TGTGCCAGCAGCCCCTCGGGGGTTAATGAAAAACTGTTTTTT.

The chain is built from TRBV11-3 and TRBJ2-1, with 8 bases fitting TRBD2. The CDR3 consists of 18 residues. The germline gives CDR1 SGHNT, CDR2 YENEEA. Unmatched junction bases numbered 13, after V lost 5 bases and J lost 1 base. CDR3 bases: TGTGCCAGCAGCCTTGTCCGGGAGGGCCGGTCATCCTACAATGAGCAGTTCTTC. As protein: CASSLVREGRSSYNEQFF.

The CDR3 region is CASSFSRPPGYEQYF. CDR3 DNA sequence: TGTGCCAGCAGTTTTAGCAGACCGCCGGGGTACGAGCAGTACTTC. This rearrangement joins TRBV28 to TRBJ2-7; D perhaps matches TRBD2 (5 bases). V lost 3 bases and J 4 bases, leaving 16 bases between the germline ends. In germline, CDR1 is MDHEN, CDR2 SYDVKM. CDR3 length equals 15 residues.

The rearrangement uses TRBV19 and TRBJ2-7; possible D gene TRBD2, 6 bases. The CDR3 runs to 17 residues. Germline V lookup: CDR1 LNHDA, CDR2 SQIVND (reference sequence). With 0 bases removed from V and 2 bases from J, the gap between germline ends came to 17 bases. CDR3 protein: CASSIDGGTPSPYEQYF. DNA for the CDR3: TGTGCCAGTAGTATAGACGGCGGGACTCCCTCTCCCTACGAGCAGTACTTC.

This rearrangement joins TRBV28 to TRBJ1-5; possible D gene TRBD1, 6 bases. The V gene lost 5 bases and the J gene lost 5 bases, with 16 bases spanning the gap. Per the germline V gene, CDR1 is MDHEN and CDR2 is SYDVKM. The CDR3 is 15 residues long. In DNA form, the CDR3 reads TGTGCCAGCAGTAGACAGGCCGACGATTATCAGCCCCAGCATTTT. Translation: CASSRQADDYQPQHF.

The chain recombines TRBV11-3 with TRBJ1-1; D is perhaps TRBD1 (6 bases). Per germline, CDR1 SGHNT and CDR2 YENEEA. The CDR3 loop spans 14 amino acids. V lost 0 bases and J 3 bases, leaving 8 bases between the germline ends. The CDR3 bases are TGTGCCAGCAGCTTAGAGGGGGCGGACACTGAAGCTTTCTTT. It encodes CASSLEGADTEAFF.

This chain joins TRBV4-1 and TRBJ1-2, with 8 nucleotides matching TRBD1. Germline assignment: CDR1 MGHRA and CDR2 YSYEKL. This CDR3 comprises 14 residues. J was trimmed by 6 bases and V by 4 bases; bases with no gene match: 7. CDR3 amino acids: CASSPHRGIDGYTF. CDR3 DNA: TGCGCCAGCAGCCCGCACAGGGGGATAGATGGCTACACCTTC.

The CDR3: CASRGEQGNTEAFF. CDR3 nucleotides: TGTGCCAGCAGAGGCGAACAGGGGAACACTGAAGCTTTCTTT. The genes are TRBV2 and TRBJ1-1, with a tentative D call TRBD1 (6 bases). CDR1 and CDR2 from the germline V gene are SNHLY and FYNNEI. Deletions cut 6 bases from V and 1 base from J, with 12 bases between. The CDR3 has 14 amino acids.

This chain uses TRBV6-4 with TRBJ2-3, with D perhaps matching TRBD1 (5 bases). CDR1 is MRHNA and CDR2 is SNTAGT in the germline V gene. The CDR3 runs 15 residues. V was shortened by 6 bases and J by 3 bases, with 16 bases between the two germline ends. The CDR3 DNA is TGTGCCAGCAGCCTTCAGGGCGAGGCTACAGATACGCAGTATTTT. Translating it yields CASSLQGEATDTQYF.

The rearrangement links TRBV7-9 to TRBJ2-2; TRBD2 matches 8 bases. The ends lost 1 base at V and 3 bases at J; junction bases unmatched: 13. The CDR3 extends over 19 amino acids. Germline CDR1 and CDR2: SEHNR and FQNEAQ (reference sequence). CDR3 amino acids: CASSLGASRGRRDTGELFF. In DNA, the CDR3 is TGTGCCAGCAGCTTAGGAGCTAGCCGCGGGAGGCGTGACACCGGGGAGCTGTTTTTT. Supplemented by reference TRBV7-9 and TRBJ2-2, the full variable domain reads DTGVSQNPRHKITKRGQNVTFRCDPISEHNRLYWYRQTLGQGPEFLTYFQNEAQLEKSRLLSDRFSAERPKGSFSTLEIQRTEQGDSAMYLCASSLGASRGRRDTGELFFGEGSRLTVL.

The J gene is TRBJ1-3, the V gene TRBV6-5, with 7 bases identical to TRBD1. Germline loops: CDR1 MNHEY, CDR2 SVGAGI. This CDR3 contains 15 residues. Trimming cost V 7 bases and J 0 bases; bases outside gene matches: 6. CDR3 bases: TGTGCCAGCATCTTGGGACAGCTCTCTGGAAACACCATATATTTT. Translated, it gives CASILGQLSGNTIYF.

The chain carries TRBV27 and TRBJ1-5, with 10 bases fitting TRBD1. Germline CDR1 and CDR2: MNHEY and SMNVEV (reference sequence). This CDR3 spans 15 amino acids. Trimming took 6 bases from V and 3 from J; bases not matched to a gene: 5. This CDR3 reads CASSPGTGANQPQHF. CDR3 in DNA: TGTGCCAGCAGCCCCGGGACAGGGGCCAATCAGCCCCAGCATTTT.